Listed here are 14 T cell receptor beta chains from one sample, sequenced in a study of T cell repertoires in cytomegalovirus infection. TCRdb passed the reads through MiXCR, listing each CDR3 protein once. Seen here are 650,000 to 900,000 distinct CDR3 sequences, less than 35% observed once, and the top ten hold 9.5% to 15%. Which antigens these TCRs recognize remains unknown. Here the sequenced sample was cultured CD8+ T cells from PBMCs, taken from culture after CMV antigen stimulation. These TCRs come from a human donor in good health (CMV status not recorded). Some clones in this sample may be carry-over from other donors' samples.

CDR3 loop: CASSLYSKLNTGELFF. In DNA, the CDR3 is TGTGCCAGCAGCCTCTACAGCAAACTGAACACCGGGGAGCTGTTTTTT. The chain links TRBV5-5 to TRBJ2-2; unclear D gene. V was clipped by 4 bases and J by 1 base, with 14 bases between them. This CDR3 contains 16 residues. Germline CDR1 SGHKS, CDR2 YYEKEE (reference sequence).

This clonotype was observed a few times. This sequence joins TRBV10-3 and TRBJ2-7; tentatively, D is TRBD1 (6 bases). Trimming took 3 bases from V and 0 from J, leaving 12 bases between them. From germline, CDR1 is ENHRY and CDR2 SYGVKD. The CDR3 is made up of 15 amino acids. CDR3 loop: CAISEGQSLSYEQYF. CDR3 DNA sequence: TGTGCCATCAGTGAAGGACAGAGCCTCTCCTACGAGCAGTACTTC.

A note on this clonotype: The junction and the germline gene differ at one end; a read error may be behind it. The chain uses TRBV25-1 and TRBJ1-4, with 7 bases matching TRBD1. CDR1 and CDR2 (germline): MGHDK, SYGVNS. This CDR3 is 15 amino acids long. The CDR3 spells CVSRDRITTNEKLFF. The CDR3 region has the DNA TGTGTCAGCAGGGACAGAATCACAACTAATGAAAAACTGTTTTTT.

The chain has TRBV7-6 and TRBJ2-7, with D tentatively TRBD1 or TRBD2 (5 bases each). This CDR3 spans 15 amino acids. The V and J ends lost 2 bases and 5 bases respectively, with 16 bases between them. Germline lookup yields CDR1 SGHVS and CDR2 FNYEAQ. CDR3 protein: CASSLWGPPQDEQYF. CDR3 sequence (DNA): TGTGCCAGCAGCTTATGGGGACCCCCTCAGGACGAGCAGTACTTC.

A few counts support this clonotype. The chain carries TRBV19 and TRBJ2-1; D not certain. The CDR3 is 15 residues long. Germline CDR1 reads LNHDA; CDR2 reads SQIVND (reference sequence). Trimming shortened V by 6 bases and J by 3 bases, and 15 bases separated the two germline ends. CDR3 nucleotides: TGTGCCAGTAGCCCCCGGACGGAGAACTACAATGAGCAGTTCTTC. This gives the protein CASSPRTENYNEQFF.

The table lists this clonotype with many counts. This chain connects TRBV7-6 to TRBJ2-1, with 7 bases fitting TRBD2. The CDR3 length is 17 residues. V shed 1 base, J shed 5 bases, and the junction held 11 bases outside the gene matches. The germline V gene has CDR1 SGHVS and CDR2 FNYEAQ. CDR3 in DNA: TGTGCCAGCAGCTTAGAGGTTGGGGGGGTCGTCGACAATGAGCAGTTCTTC. It codes for CASSLEVGGVVDNEQFF.

This clonotype was counted only a few times. The junction departs from the called germline gene at one end, perhaps through a read error. The chain links TRBV7-6 to TRBJ2-7; 7 bases are shared with TRBD1. The CDR3 is 13 amino acids. In germline, CDR1 is SGHVS, CDR2 FNYEAQ. CDR3 DNA: TGTGCTAGCAGCGACGGGACAGCCTACGAGCAGTACTTC. This codes for CASSDGTAYEQYF.

This chain links TRBV2 with TRBJ2-5; D gene uncertain. The ends were cut back, 8 bases at V and 5 bases at J, with 12 bases in the middle. Germline loops: CDR1 SNHLY, CDR2 FYNNEI. There are 12 residues in the CDR3. This CDR3 reads CASDEGPETQYF. The CDR3 nucleotides are TGTGCCAGCGACGAAGGGCCGGAGACCCAGTACTTC.

This clonotype was detected only once. V usage is TRBV27 and J usage is TRBJ1-2, with D hard to call. The V gene lost 6 bases and the J gene lost 6 bases, with 14 bases spanning the gap. The germline gives CDR1 MNHEY, CDR2 SMNVEV (reference sequence). The CDR3 runs 13 residues. CDR3 in amino acids: CASRGARLDGYTF. For the CDR3, the DNA is TGTGCCAGCAGGGGTGCCCGGTTGGATGGCTACACCTTC.

This clonotype occurred a few times. This chain connects TRBV2 to TRBJ1-5, with a weak D call TRBD1 (6 bases). The CDR3 sequence is 15 residues long. Trimming stripped 4 bases from V and 4 bases from J, with 14 bases between. Germline CDR1 SNHLY, CDR2 FYNNEI. CDR3: CASSVVTGPNQPQHF. CDR3 coding DNA: TGTGCCAGCAGTGTGGTCACAGGGCCAAATCAGCCCCAGCATTTT. Together with reference TRBV2 and TRBJ1-5, the CDR3 gives the full variable domain: EPEVTQTPSHQVTQMGQEVILRCVPISNHLYFYWYRQILGQKVEFLVSFYNNEISEKSEIFDDQFSVERPDGSNFTLKIRSTKLEDSAMYFCASSVVTGPNQPQHFGDGTRLSIL.

The chain combines TRBV7-6 with TRBJ2-1; 7 nucleotides match TRBD2. The CDR3 runs to 14 residues. Germline loops: CDR1 SGHVS, CDR2 FNYEAQ. The trim removed 6 bases at V and 6 bases at J, leaving 8 bases unmatched. CDR3 sequence reads: CASRVGGGPNEQFF. The CDR3, as DNA: TGTGCCAGCAGGGTGGGCGGGGGACCCAATGAGCAGTTCTTC.

This clonotype came up many times. V is TRBV7-6 and J is TRBJ1-5; D perhaps matches TRBD1 (6 bases). The CDR3 covers 14 residues. Trimming cost V 5 bases and J 4 bases, with 12 bases left between them. The germline V gene has CDR1 SGHVS and CDR2 FNYEAQ. The CDR3 here is CASSAGQVNQPQHF. The CDR3, as DNA: TGTGCCAGCAGCGCGGGACAAGTTAATCAGCCCCAGCATTTT.

The J gene is TRBJ1-1, the V gene TRBV25-1; D is ambiguous. Trimming cost V 1 base and J 3 bases, with 6 bases left between them. This CDR3 spans 13 amino acids. Germline V gene data show CDR1 as MGHDK and CDR2 as SYGVNS. This chain's CDR3 is CASSESPDTEAFF. The CDR3 DNA follows: TGTGCCAGCAGTGAATCCCCAGACACTGAAGCTTTCTTT.

This clonotype has a handful of counts. This chain's CDR3 is CASSGSPAGAHYEQYF. As DNA, the CDR3 is TGCGCCAGCAGTGGCTCCCCGGCGGGGGCGCACTACGAGCAGTACTTC. This chain uses TRBV10-2 with TRBJ2-7; D is possibly TRBD2 (7 bases). The germline CDR1 and CDR2 sequences are WSHSY and SAAADI. The CDR3 covers 16 residues. Trimming pared 4 bases from V and 3 bases from J, leaving 19 bases between.